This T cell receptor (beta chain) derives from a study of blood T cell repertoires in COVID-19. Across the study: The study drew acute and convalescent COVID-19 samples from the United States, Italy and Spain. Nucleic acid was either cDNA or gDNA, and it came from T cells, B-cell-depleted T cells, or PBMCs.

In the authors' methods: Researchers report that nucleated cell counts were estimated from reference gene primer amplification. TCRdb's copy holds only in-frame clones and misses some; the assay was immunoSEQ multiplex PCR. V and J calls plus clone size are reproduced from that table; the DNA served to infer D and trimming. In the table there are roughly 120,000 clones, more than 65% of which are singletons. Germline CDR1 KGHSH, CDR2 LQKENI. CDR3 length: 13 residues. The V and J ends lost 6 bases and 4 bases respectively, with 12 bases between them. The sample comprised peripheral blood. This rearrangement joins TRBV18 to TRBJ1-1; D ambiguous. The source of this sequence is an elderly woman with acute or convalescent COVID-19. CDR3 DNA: TGTGCCAGCTCGAACCGGGATCTCACTGAAGCTTTCTTT. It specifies CASSNRDLTEAFF.